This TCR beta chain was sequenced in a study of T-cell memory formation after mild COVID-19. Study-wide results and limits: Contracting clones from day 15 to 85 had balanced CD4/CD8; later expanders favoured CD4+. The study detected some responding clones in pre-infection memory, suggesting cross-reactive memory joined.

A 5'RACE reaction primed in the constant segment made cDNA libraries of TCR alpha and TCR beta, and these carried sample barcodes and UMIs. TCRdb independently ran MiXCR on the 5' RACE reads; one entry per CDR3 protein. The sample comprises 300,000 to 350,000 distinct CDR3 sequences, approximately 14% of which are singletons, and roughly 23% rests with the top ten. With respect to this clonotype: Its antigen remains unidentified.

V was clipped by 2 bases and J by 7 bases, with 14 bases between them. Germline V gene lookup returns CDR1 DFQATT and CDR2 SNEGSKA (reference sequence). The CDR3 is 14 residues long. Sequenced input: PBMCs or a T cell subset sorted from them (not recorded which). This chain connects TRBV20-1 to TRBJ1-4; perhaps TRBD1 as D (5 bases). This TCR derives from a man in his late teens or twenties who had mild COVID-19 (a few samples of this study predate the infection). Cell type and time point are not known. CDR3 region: CSARPRPGREKLFF. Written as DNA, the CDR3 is TGCAGTGCTAGACCCAGACCGGGGCGTGAAAAACTGTTTTTT.